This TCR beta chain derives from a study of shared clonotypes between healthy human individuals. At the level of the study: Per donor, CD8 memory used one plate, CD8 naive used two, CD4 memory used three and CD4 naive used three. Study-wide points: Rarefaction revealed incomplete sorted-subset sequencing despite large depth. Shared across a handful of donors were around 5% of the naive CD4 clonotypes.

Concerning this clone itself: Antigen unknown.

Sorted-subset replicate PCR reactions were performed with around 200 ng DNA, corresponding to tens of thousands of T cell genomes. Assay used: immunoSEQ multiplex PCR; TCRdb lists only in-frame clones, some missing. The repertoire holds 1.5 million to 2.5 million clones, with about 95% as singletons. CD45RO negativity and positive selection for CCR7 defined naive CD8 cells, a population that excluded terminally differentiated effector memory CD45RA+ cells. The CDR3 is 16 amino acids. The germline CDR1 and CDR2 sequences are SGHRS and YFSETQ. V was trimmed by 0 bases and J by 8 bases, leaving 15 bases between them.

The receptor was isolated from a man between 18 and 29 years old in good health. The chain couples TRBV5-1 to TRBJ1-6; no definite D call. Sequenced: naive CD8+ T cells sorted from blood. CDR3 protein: CASSLETPAMDSPLHF. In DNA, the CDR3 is TGCGCCAGCAGCTTGGAGACCCCGGCCATGGATTCACCCCTCCACTTT.